These 13 T cell receptor beta chains came from one sample sequenced in a study of T cell repertoires in aging, cancer and after chemotherapy. Rearranged V-D-J TRB sequences were amplified with a mixed TRB-A/B primer pool. Using its own MiXCR run on the multiplex PCR reads, TCRdb lists one record per CDR3 protein. Among 9,500 or so distinct CDR3 sequences listed, about 30% were seen once. Amplification of TCR beta used genomic DNA extracted from peripheral blood. Material: blood. The receptors stem from a human donor in good health.

In this sample, this clonotype turned up once. At one end, the junction sequence differs from germline, possibly due to a read error. The chain carries TRBV7-2 and TRBJ2-7, with 11 positions matching TRBD2. Germline lookup yields CDR1 SGHTA and CDR2 FQGNSA. There are 13 residues in the CDR3. The CDR3 region has the DNA TGTGCCAGCAGCGAGAGTCTAGCGGGAGGCCCCGGTTTC. Protein: CASSESLAGGPGF.

The rearrangement joins TRBV5-1 to TRBJ2-2; D possibly matches TRBD1 or TRBD2 (5 bases each). The CDR3 sequence is 15 residues long. Germline V gene lookup returns CDR1 SGHRS and CDR2 YFSETQ. The V end was cut by 1 base, the J end by 3 bases, with 10 bases between. In DNA form, the CDR3 reads TGCGCCAGCAGCTTGATAGGGGACGACACCGGGGAGCTGTTTTTT. Its protein is CASSLIGDDTGELFF.

The sample holds a few counts of this clonotype. The rearrangement joins TRBV20-1 to TRBJ2-1, with 9 bases matching TRBD1. The V segment lost 4 bases and the J segment 8 bases; nucleotides outside the gene matches: 3. The CDR3 contains 12 residues. CDR1 DFQATT and CDR2 SNEGSKA come from the germline V gene (reference sequence). Here the CDR3 DNA reads TGCAGTGCTACGGACAGGGGAGATGAGCAGTTCTTC. The encoded protein is CSATDRGDEQFF.

Only one count was recorded for this clonotype. The chain uses TRBV12-3 or TRBV12-4 and TRBJ1-1; D remains ambiguous. The CDR3 spans 11 residues. Trimming cost V 5 bases and J 11 bases, with 12 bases left between them. The CDR3 coding sequence is TGTGCCAGCAGTGAAGCGGTTGGGGCTTTCTTT. It is translated as CASSEAVGAFF.

The chain couples TRBV18 to TRBJ2-2; 8 bases agree with TRBD1. Trimming took 3 bases from V and 1 from J; bases not matched to a gene: 4. The CDR3 contains 16 residues. Germline CDR1 and CDR2: KGHSH and LQKENI. DNA of the CDR3: TGTGCCAGCTCACCCCAGACAGGGGAGAACACCGGGGAGCTGTTTTTT. Translated, it gives CASSPQTGENTGELFF.

The chain recombines TRBV12-3 or TRBV12-4 with TRBJ2-3; no clear D. V was pared by 0 bases and J by 7 bases, with 14 bases between. This CDR3 comprises 15 residues. In nucleotides, the CDR3 is TGTGCCAGCAGTTTAGCGAGGTGGGCTGGGAATACGCAGTATTTT. This encodes CASSLARWAGNTQYF.

This chain connects TRBV6-6 to TRBJ2-5; D perhaps matches TRBD2 (6 bases). Germline-derived CDR1 and CDR2 are MNHNY and SVGAGI (reference sequence). The CDR3 is 13 residues long. CDR3 in DNA: TGTGTTAGCAGTTTCGGGGGTGGGGAGACCCAGTACTTC. Translation gives CVSSFGGGETQYF.

As for this clonotype: The junction and the germline gene differ at one end; a read error may be behind it. The chain carries TRBV5-6 and TRBJ2-5; D is ambiguous. Per germline, CDR1 SGHDT and CDR2 YYEEEE. The CDR3 has 16 amino acids. CDR3 in DNA: TGCGCCAGCAGCGCACGACTCAGCGACCTCCAAGAGACCCAGTACTTC. It specifies CASSARLSDLQETQYF.

The gene calls are TRBV7-2 and TRBJ2-2, with TRBD2 as a possible D gene (5 bases). CDR1 is SGHTA, CDR2 FQGNSA, per germline. The CDR3 sequence is 15 residues long. With 6 bases removed from V and 6 bases from J, the gap between germline ends came to 17 bases. For the CDR3, the DNA is TGTGCCAGCAGGCATCCGGGAAAGATCGCCGGGGAGCTGTTTTTT. Translating gives CASRHPGKIAGELFF.

V is TRBV12-3 or TRBV12-4 and J is TRBJ1-1; D call uncertain. The CDR3 covers 15 residues. The V and J ends lost 6 bases and 3 bases respectively, with 17 bases between them. CDR3 DNA: TGTGCCAGCAGACCCTCCCCTCGACCTTACACTGAAGCTTTCTTT. It encodes CASRPSPRPYTEAFF.

The J gene is TRBJ2-7, the V gene TRBV29-1; 10 bases fit TRBD2. The CDR3 spans 18 residues. Germline V lookup: CDR1 SQVTM, CDR2 ANQGSEA. With V trimmed by 8 bases and J by 1 base, 20 bases remained unmatched. CDR3 bases: TGCAGCCCACATCTGTTCGGGACTAGCGACAGAAGATCCTACGAGCAGTACTTC. Protein: CSPHLFGTSDRRSYEQYF.

The sample holds a few counts of this clonotype. CDR3 sequence: CASSLHRPGQNRGYQPQHF. CDR3 sequence (DNA): TGTGCCAGCAGTCTCCACCGACCAGGACAGAACCGGGGGTATCAGCCCCAGCATTTT. V is TRBV12-3 or TRBV12-4 and J is TRBJ1-5; D might be TRBD1 (6 bases). V lost 5 bases to trimming and J lost 5 bases, with 28 bases between them. There are 19 residues in the CDR3.

This sequence joins TRBV27 and TRBJ2-3; 8 nucleotides align to TRBD2. Per the germline V gene, CDR1 is MNHEY and CDR2 is SMNVEV (reference sequence). V gave up 7 bases and J gave up 4 bases; unmatched junction bases: 7. The CDR3 contains 14 residues. CDR3 residues: CASKKRELADTQYF. The CDR3 coding sequence is TGTGCCAGCAAGAAGCGGGAGTTGGCAGATACGCAGTATTTT.